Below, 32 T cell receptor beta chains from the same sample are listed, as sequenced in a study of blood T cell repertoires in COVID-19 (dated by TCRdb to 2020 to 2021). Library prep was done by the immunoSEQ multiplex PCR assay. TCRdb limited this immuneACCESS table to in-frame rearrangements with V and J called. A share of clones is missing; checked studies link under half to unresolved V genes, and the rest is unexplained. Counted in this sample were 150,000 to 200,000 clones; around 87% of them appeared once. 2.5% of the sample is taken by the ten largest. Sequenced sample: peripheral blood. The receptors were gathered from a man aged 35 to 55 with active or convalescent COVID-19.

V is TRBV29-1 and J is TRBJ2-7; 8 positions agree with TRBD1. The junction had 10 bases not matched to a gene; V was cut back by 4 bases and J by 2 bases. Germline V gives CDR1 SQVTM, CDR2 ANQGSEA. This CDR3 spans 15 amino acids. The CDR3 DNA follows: TGCAGCGTTGTCCCCTCTAAGACAGGGGCCTACGAGCAGTACTTC. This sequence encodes CSVVPSKTGAYEQYF.

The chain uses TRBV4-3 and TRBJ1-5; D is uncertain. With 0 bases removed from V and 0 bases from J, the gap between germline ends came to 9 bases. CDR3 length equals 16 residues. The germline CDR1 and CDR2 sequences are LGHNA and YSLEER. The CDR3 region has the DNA TGCGCCAGCAGCCAAGACCTCCGTAATAGCAATCAGCCCCAGCATTTT. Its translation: CASSQDLRNSNQPQHF.

CDR3 region: CASSEFRLAGGEKGAQYF. The CDR3 region has the DNA TGTGCCAGCAGTGAATTTAGACTAGCGGGGGGCGAGAAGGGGGCGCAGTATTTT. The chain is built from TRBV2 and TRBJ2-3; 13 bases map to TRBD2. The CDR3 contains 18 residues. With 2 bases clipped from V and 10 bases from J, the junction kept 15 bases outside the gene matches. The germline gives CDR1 SNHLY, CDR2 FYNNEI.

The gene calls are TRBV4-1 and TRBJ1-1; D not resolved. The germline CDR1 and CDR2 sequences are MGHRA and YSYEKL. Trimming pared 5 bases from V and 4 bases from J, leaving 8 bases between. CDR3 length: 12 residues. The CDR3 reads CASSGAGTEAFF. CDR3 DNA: TGCGCCAGCAGCGGAGCGGGCACTGAAGCTTTCTTT.

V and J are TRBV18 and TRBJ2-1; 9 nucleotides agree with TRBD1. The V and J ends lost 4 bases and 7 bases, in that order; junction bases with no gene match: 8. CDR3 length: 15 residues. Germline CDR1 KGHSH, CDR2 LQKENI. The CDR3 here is CASSHTGGRGNEQFF. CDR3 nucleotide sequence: TGTGCCAGCTCACATACAGGGGGCCGGGGGAATGAGCAGTTCTTC.

CDR3 loop: CASSPDRVPGYTF. CDR3 in DNA: TGTGCCAGCTCACCAGACAGGGTTCCTGGCTACACCTTC. The V gene is TRBV18, the J gene TRBJ1-2; the match to TRBD1 covers 7 bases. Trimming cost V 2 bases and J 7 bases; bases outside gene matches: 4. The CDR3 sequence is 13 residues long. Germline V CDR1 and CDR2: KGHSH, LQKENI.

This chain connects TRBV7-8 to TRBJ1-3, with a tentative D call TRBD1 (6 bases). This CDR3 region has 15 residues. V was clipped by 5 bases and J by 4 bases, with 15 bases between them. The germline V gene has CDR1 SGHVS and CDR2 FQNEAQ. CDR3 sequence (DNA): TGTGCCAGCAGCCCTTACAGGGTTCCCGGAAACACCATATATTTT. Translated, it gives CASSPYRVPGNTIYF.

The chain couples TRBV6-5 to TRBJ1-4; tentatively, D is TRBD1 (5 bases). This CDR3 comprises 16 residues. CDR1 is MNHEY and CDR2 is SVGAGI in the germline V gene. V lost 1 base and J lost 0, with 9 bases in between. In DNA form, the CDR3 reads TGTGCCAGCAGTTACTATCGGGGGACAACTAATGAAAAACTGTTTTTT. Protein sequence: CASSYYRGTTNEKLFF.

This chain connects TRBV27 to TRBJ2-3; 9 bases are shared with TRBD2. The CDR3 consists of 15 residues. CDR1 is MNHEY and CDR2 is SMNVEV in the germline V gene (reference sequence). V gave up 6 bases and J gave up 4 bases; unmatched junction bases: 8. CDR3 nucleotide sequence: TGTGCCAGCAGCCGGCGGGGGGGCCGGGCAGATACGCAGTATTTT. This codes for CASSRRGGRADTQYF.

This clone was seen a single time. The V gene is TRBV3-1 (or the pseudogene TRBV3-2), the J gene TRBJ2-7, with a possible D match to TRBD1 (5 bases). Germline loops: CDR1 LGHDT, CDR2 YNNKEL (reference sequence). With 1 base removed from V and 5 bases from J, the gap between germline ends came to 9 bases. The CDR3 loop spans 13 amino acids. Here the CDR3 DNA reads TGTGCCAGCAGCCAAGCAGGGTTCCACGAGCAGTACTTC. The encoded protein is CASSQAGFHEQYF.

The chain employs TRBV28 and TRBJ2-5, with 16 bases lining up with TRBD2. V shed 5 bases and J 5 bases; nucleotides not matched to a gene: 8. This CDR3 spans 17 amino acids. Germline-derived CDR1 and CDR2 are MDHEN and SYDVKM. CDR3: CASSPPGLAGGQETQYF. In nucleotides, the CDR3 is TGTGCCAGCAGTCCCCCGGGACTAGCGGGGGGGCAGGAGACCCAGTACTTC.

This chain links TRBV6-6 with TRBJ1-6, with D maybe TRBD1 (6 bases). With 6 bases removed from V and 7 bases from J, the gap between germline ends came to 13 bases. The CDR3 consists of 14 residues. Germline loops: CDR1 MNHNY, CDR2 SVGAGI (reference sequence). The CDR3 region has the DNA TGTGCCAGCAGCCTGGGACACTCCAATTCACCCCTCCACTTT. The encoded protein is CASSLGHSNSPLHF.

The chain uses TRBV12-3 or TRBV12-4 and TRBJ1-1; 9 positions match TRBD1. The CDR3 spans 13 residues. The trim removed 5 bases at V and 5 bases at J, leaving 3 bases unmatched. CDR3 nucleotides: TGTGCCAGCAGTCGGGACAGGGATACTGAAGCTTTCTTT. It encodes CASSRDRDTEAFF.

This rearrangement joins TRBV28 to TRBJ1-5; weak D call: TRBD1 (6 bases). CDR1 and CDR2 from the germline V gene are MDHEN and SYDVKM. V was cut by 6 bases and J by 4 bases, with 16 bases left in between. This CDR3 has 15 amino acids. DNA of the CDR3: TGTGCCAGCAGCCTCCAGGGGATTCGGAATCAGCCCCAGCATTTT. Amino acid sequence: CASSLQGIRNQPQHF.

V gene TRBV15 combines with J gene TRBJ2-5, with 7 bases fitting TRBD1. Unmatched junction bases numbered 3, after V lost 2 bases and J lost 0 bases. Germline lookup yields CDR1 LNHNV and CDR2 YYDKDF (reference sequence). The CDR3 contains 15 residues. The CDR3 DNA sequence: TGTGCCACCAGCAGACCCAGGGGGAACCAAGAGACCCAGTACTTC. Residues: CATSRPRGNQETQYF. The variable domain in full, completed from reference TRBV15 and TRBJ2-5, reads DAMVIQNPRYQVTQFGKPVTLSCSQTLNHNVMYWYQQKSSQAPKLLFHYYDKDFNNEADTPDNFQSRRPNTSFCFLDIRSPGLGDTAMYLCATSRPRGNQETQYFGPGTRLLVL.

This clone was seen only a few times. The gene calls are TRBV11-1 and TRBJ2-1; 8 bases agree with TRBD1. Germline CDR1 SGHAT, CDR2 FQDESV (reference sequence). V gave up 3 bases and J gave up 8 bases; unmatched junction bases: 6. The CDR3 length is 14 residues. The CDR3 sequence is CASSLTGEKDEQFF. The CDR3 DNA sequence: TGTGCCAGCAGCTTGACAGGGGAAAAGGATGAGCAGTTCTTC.

The CDR3 protein is CASSLAGGDEQFF. CDR3 bases: TGTGCCAGCAGCTTAGCGGGGGGGGATGAGCAGTTCTTC. The chain uses TRBV7-6 and TRBJ2-1; the match to TRBD2 covers 7 bases. The ends lost 0 bases at V and 8 bases at J; junction bases unmatched: 1. CDR3 size: 13 residues. The germline V gene has CDR1 SGHVS and CDR2 FNYEAQ.

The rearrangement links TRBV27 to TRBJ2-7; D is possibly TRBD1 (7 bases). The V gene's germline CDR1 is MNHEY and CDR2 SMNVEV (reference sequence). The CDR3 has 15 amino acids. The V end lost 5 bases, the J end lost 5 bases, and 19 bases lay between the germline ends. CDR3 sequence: CASSQVEGAVHEQYF. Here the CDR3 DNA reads TGTGCCAGCAGTCAGGTGGAGGGGGCTGTCCACGAGCAGTACTTC.

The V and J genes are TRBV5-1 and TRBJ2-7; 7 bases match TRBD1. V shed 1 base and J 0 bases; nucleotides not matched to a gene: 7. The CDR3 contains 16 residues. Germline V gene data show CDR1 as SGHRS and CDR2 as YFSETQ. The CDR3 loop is CASSLYQTGTSYEQYF. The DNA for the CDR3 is TGCGCCAGCAGCTTGTATCAGACAGGGACCTCCTACGAGCAGTACTTC.

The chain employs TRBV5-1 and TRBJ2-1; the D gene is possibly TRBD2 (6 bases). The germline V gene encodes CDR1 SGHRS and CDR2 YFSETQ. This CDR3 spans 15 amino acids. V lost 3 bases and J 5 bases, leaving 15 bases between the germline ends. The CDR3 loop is CASSYPSGGNNEQFF. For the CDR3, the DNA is TGCGCCAGCAGCTACCCCTCCGGGGGTAACAATGAGCAGTTCTTC.

In DNA, the CDR3 is TGCGCCAGCAGCCTAAAGATGACGGGATATGGCTACACCTTC. Protein: CASSLKMTGYGYTF. V usage is TRBV5-1 and J usage is TRBJ1-2; no definite D call. From germline, CDR1 is SGHRS and CDR2 YFSETQ. There are 14 residues in the CDR3. Trimming stripped 4 bases from V and 5 bases from J, with 15 bases between. Drawing the rest from reference TRBV5-1 and TRBJ1-2, the complete variable domain is KAGVTQTPRYLIKTRGQQVTLSCSPISGHRSVSWYQQTPGQGLQFLFEYFSETQRNKGNFPGRFSGRQFSNSRSEMNVSTLELGDSALYLCASSLKMTGYGYTFGSGTRLTVV.

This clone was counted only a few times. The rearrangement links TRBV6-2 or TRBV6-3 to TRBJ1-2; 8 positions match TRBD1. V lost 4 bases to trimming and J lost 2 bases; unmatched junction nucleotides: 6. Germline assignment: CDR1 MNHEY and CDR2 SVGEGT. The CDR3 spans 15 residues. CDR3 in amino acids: CASSSSDRGNYGYTF. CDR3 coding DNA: TGTGCCAGCAGTTCTTCCGACAGGGGAAACTATGGCTACACCTTC.

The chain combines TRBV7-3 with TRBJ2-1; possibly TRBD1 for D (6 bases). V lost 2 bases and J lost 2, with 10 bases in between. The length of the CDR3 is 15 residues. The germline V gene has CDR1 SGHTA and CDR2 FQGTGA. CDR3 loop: CASSLAGTPYNEQFF. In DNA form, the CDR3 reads TGTGCCAGCAGCTTAGCCGGGACACCCTACAATGAGCAGTTCTTC.

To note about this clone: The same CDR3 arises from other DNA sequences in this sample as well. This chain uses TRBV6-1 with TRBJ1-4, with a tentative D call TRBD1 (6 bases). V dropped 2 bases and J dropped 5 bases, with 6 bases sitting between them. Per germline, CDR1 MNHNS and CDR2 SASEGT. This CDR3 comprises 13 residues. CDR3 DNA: TGTGCCAGCAGTGAACAGGGGAATGAAAAACTGTTTTTT. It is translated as CASSEQGNEKLFF.

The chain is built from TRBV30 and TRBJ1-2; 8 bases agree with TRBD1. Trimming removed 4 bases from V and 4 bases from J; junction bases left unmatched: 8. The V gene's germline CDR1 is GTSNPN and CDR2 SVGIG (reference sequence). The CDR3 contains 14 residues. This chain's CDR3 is CAWTGGLDFYGYTF. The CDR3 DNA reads TGTGCCTGGACAGGGGGCCTCGATTTCTATGGCTACACCTTC.

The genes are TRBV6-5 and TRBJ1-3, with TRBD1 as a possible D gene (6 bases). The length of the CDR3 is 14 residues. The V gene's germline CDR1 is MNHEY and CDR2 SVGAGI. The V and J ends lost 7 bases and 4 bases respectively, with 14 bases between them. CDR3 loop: CASTPGARGNTIYF. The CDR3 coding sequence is TGTGCCAGCACCCCAGGGGCGCGAGGAAACACCATATATTTT.

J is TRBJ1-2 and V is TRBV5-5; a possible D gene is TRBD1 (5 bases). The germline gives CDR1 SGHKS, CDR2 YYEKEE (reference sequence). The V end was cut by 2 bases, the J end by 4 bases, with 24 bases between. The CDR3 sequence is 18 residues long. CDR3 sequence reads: CASSFLPSTGPRGYGYTF. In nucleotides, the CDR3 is TGTGCCAGCAGCTTCCTTCCCTCGACGGGTCCTAGGGGCTATGGCTACACCTTC.

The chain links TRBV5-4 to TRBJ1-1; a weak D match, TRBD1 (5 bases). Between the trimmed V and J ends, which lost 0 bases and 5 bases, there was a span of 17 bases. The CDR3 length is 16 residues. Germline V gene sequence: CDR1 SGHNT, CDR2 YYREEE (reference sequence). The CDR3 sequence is CASSLASSRGNTEAFF. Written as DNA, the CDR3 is TGTGCCAGCAGCTTGGCCTCGAGTCGGGGGAATACTGAAGCTTTCTTT.

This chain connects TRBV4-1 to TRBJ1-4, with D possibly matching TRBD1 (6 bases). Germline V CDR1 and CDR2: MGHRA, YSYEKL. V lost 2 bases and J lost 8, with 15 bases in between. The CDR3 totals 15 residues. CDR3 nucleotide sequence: TGCGCCAGCAGCCAAACCGGGACATCCCCGGAAAAACTGTTTTTT. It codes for CASSQTGTSPEKLFF.

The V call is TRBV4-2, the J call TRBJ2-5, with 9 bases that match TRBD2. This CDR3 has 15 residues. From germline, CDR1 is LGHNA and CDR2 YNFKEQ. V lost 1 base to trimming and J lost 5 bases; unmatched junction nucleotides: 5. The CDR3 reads CASSQGTSEFETQYF. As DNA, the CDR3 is TGTGCCAGCAGCCAAGGGACTAGCGAATTCGAGACCCAGTACTTC.

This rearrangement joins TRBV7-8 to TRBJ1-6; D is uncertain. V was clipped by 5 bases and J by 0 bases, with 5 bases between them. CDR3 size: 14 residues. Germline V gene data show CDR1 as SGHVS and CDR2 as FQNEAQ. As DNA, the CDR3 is TGTGCCAGCAGCGGTAGCTCCTATAATTCACCCCTCCACTTT. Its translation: CASSGSSYNSPLHF.

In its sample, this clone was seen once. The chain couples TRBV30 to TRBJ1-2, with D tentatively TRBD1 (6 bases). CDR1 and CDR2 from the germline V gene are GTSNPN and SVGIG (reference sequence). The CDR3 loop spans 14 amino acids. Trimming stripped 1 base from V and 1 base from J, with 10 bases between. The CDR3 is CAWSDGQNNYGYTF. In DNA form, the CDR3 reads TGTGCCTGGAGTGATGGACAGAATAACTATGGCTACACCTTC. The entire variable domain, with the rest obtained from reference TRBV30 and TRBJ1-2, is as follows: SQTIHQWPATLVQPVGSPLSLECTVEGTSNPNLYWYRQAAGRGLQLLFYSVGIGQISSEVPQNLSASRPQDRQFILSSKKLLLSDSGFYLCAWSDGQNNYGYTFGSGTRLTVV.